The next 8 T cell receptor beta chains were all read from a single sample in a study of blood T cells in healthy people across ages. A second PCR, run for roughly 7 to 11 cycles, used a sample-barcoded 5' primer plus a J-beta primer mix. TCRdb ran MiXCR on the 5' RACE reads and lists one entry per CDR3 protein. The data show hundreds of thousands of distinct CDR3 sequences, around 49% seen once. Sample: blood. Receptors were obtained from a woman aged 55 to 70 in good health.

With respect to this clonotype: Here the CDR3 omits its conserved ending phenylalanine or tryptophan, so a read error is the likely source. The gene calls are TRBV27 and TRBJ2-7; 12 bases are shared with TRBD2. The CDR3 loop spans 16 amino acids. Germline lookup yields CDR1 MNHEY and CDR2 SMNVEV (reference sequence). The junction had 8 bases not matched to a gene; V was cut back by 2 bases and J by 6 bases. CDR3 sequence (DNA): TGTGCCAGCAGTTTAGTGGCTAGCGGGAGGGCCCCCGAGCAGTACCTC. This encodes CASSLVASGRAPEQYL.

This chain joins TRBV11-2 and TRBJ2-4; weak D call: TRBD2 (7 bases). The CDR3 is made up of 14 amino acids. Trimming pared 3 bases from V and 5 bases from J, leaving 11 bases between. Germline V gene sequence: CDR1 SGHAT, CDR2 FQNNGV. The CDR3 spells CASSLSGGQNIQYF. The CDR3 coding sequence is TGTGCCAGCAGCTTGTCGGGGGGCCAAAACATTCAGTACTTC. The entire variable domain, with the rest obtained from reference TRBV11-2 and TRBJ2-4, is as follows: EAGVAQSPRYKIIEKRQSVAFWCNPISGHATLYWYQQILGQGPKLLIQFQNNGVVDDSQLPKDRFSAERLKGVDSTLKIQPAKLEDSAVYLCASSLSGGQNIQYFGAGTRLSVL.

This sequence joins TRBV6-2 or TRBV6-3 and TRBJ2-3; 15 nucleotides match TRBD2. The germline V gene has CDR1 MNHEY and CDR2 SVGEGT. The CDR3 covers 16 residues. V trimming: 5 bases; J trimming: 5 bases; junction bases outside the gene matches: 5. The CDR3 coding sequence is TGTGCCAGCAGTCCGGGACTAGCGGGAGGAAGAGATACGCAGTATTTT. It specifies CASSPGLAGGRDTQYF.

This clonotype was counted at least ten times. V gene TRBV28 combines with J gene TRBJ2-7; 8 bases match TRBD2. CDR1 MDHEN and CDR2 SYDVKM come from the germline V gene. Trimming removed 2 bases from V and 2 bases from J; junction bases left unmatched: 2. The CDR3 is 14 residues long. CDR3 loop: CASSLEGLAYEQYF. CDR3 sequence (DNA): TGTGCCAGCAGTTTAGAGGGACTAGCCTACGAGCAGTACTTC.

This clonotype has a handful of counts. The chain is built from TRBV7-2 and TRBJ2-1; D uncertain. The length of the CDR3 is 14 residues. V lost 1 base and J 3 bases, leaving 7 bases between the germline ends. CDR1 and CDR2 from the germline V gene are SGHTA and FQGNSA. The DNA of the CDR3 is TGTGCCAGCAGCTTAGAGTCCCTCTACAATGAGCAGTTCTTC. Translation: CASSLESLYNEQFF.

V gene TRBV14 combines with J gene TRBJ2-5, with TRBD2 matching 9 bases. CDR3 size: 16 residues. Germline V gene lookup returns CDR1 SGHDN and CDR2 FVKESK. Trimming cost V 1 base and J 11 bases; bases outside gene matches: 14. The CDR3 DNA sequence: TGTGCCAGCAGCCAAGGTTTTAGCGGGAGTATCTATGAGCAGTACTTC. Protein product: CASSQGFSGSIYEQYF.

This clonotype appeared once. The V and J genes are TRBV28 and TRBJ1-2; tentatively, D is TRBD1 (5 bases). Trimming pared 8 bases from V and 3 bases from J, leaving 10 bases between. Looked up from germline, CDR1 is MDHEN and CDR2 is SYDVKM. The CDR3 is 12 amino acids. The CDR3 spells CASQGADYGYTF. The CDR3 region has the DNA TGTGCCAGCCAAGGGGCCGACTATGGCTACACCTTC.

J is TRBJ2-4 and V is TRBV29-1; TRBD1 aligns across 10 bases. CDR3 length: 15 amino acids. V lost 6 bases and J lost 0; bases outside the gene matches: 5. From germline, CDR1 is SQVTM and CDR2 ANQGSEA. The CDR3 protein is CSVFDRGLAKNIQYF. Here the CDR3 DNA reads TGCAGCGTGTTTGACAGGGGGCTAGCCAAAAACATTCAGTACTTC. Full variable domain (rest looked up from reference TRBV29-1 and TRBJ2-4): SAVISQKPSRDICQRGTSLTIQCQVDSQVTMMFWYRQQPGQSLTLIATANQGSEATYESGFVIDKFPISRPNLTFSTLTVSNMSPEDSSIYLCSVFDRGLAKNIQYFGAGTRLSVL.